This T cell receptor (beta chain) was identified in a study of molecular identifiers for immune sequencing clone quantification. This CDR3 spans 13 amino acids. TCRdb itself ran the PCR reads through MiXCR, one entry per CDR3 protein. The sample carries 550,000 to 750,000 distinct CDR3 sequences, about 20% recorded once. This clonotype was counted at least ten times. The origin of this receptor is a human donor in good health. Some libraries in this study had Jurkat cell RNA spiked in. The rearrangement joins TRBV21-1 to TRBJ2-3; the table's D gene call, TRBD1, was not cross checked with the DNA. TRBV21-1 has pseudogene status. Material for sequencing was naive CD8+ T cells from blood, with Jurkat cell RNA spiked in. As for subset: FACS-sorted CD8+CD4-CCR7+CD45RA+ naive T cells. The CDR3 DNA reads TGTGCCAGCAGCTGGGCGGAGCGGACCCCCTTGTATTTT. It specifies CASSWAERTPLYF.